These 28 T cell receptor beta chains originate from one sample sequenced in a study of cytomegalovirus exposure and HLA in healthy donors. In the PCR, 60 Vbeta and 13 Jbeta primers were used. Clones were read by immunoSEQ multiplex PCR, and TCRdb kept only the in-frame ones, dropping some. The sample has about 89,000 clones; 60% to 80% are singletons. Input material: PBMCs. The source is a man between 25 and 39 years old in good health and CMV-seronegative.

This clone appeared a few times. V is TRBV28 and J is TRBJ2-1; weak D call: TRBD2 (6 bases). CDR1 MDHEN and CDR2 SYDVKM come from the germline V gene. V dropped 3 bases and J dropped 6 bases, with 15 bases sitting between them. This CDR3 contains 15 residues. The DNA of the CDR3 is TGTGCCAGCAGTTTTATCGGACTATTGGGCAATGAGCAGTTCTTC. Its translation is CASSFIGLLGNEQFF.

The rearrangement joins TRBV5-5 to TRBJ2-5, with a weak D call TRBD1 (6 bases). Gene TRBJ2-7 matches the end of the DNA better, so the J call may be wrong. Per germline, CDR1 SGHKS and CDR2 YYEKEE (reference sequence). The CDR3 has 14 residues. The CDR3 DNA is TGTGCCAGCAGCTTGGCACAGGGACCCTACGAGCAGTACTTC. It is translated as CASSLAQGPYEQYF.

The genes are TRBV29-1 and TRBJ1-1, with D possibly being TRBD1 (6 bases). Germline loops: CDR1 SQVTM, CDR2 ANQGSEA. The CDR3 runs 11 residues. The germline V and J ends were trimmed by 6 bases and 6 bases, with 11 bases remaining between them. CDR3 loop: CSVYYRAEAFF. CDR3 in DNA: TGCAGCGTCTATTACAGGGCTGAAGCTTTCTTT.

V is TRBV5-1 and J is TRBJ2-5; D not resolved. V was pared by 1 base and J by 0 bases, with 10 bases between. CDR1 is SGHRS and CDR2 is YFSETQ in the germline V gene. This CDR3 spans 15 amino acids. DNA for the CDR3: TGCGCCAGCAGCTTGTACTTTAGCAACCAAGAGACCCAGTACTTC. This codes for CASSLYFSNQETQYF.

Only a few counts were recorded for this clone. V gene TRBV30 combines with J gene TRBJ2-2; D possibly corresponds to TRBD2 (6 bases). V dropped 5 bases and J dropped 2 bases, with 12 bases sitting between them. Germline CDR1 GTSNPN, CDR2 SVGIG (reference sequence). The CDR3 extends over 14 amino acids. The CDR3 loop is CAWQREYNTGELFF. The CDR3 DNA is TGTGCCTGGCAACGGGAGTATAACACCGGGGAGCTGTTTTTT.

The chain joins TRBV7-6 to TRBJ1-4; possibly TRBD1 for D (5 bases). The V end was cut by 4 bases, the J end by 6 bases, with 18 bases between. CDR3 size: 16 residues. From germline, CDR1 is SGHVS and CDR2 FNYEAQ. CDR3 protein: CASSYSGAPGDEKLFF. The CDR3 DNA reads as TGTGCCAGCAGCTATTCTGGGGCGCCGGGAGATGAAAAACTGTTTTTT.

The CDR3, as DNA: TGTGCCAGCTCACCACCACTAGCTTTGACCGGGGAGCTGTTTTTT. Its protein product is CASSPPLALTGELFF. V gene TRBV18 combines with J gene TRBJ2-2, with D possibly matching TRBD2 (6 bases). CDR1 and CDR2 from the germline V gene are KGHSH and LQKENI. Trimming cost V 0 bases and J 5 bases, with 10 bases left between them. The CDR3 covers 15 residues.

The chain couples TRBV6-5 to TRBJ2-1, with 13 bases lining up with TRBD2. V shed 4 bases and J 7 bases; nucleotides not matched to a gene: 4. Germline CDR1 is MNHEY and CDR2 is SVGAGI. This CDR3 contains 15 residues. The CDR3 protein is CASSWTSGSMNEQFF. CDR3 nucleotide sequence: TGTGCCAGCAGTTGGACTAGCGGGAGTATGAATGAGCAGTTCTTC.

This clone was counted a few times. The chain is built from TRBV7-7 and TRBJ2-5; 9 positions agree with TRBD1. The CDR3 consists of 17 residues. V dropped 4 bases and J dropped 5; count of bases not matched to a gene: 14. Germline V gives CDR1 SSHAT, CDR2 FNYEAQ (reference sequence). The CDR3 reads CASSSIRDREILETQYF. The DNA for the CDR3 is TGTGCCAGCAGCTCCATCCGGGACAGGGAAATTTTGGAGACCCAGTACTTC.

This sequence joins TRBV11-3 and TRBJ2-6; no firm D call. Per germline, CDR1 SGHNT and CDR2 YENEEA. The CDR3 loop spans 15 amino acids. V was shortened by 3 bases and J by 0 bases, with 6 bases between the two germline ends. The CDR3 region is CASSLGNSGANVLTF. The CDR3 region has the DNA TGTGCCAGCAGCTTGGGCAACTCTGGGGCCAACGTCCTGACTTTC. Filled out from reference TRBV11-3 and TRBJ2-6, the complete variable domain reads EAGVVQSPRYKIIEKKQPVAFWCNPISGHNTLYWYLQNLGQGPELLIRYENEEAVDDSQLPKDRFSAERLKGVDSTLKIQPAELGDSAVYLCASSLGNSGANVLTFGAGSRLTVL.

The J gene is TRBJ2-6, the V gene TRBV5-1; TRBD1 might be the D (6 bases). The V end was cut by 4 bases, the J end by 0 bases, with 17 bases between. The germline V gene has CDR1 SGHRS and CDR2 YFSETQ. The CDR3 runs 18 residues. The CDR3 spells CASSPTPDRSSGANVLTF. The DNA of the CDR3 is TGCGCCAGCAGCCCGACCCCGGACAGAAGCTCTGGGGCCAACGTCCTGACTTTC. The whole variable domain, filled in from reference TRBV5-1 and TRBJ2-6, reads KAGVTQTPRYLIKTRGQQVTLSCSPISGHRSVSWYQQTPGQGLQFLFEYFSETQRNKGNFPGRFSGRQFSNSRSEMNVSTLELGDSALYLCASSPTPDRSSGANVLTFGAGSRLTVL.

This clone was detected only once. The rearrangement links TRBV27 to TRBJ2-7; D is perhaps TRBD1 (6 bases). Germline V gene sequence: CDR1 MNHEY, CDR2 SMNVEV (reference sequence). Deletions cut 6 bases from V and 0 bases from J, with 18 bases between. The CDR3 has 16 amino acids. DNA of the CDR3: TGTGCCAGCAGCGTTGAGACAGGCGCAAGCTCCTACGAGCAGTACTTC. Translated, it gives CASSVETGASSYEQYF.

The DNA for the CDR3 is TGCGCCAGCAGCTTGTGGGCCGGGACTAAACGCTACGAGCAGTACTTC. Amino acids: CASSLWAGTKRYEQYF. This chain joins TRBV5-1 and TRBJ2-5, with TRBD2 identical over 7 bases. Gene TRBJ2-7 matches the end of the DNA better, so the J call may be wrong. In germline, CDR1 is SGHRS, CDR2 YFSETQ. This CDR3 spans 16 amino acids.

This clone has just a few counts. CDR3 sequence: CASRDTSGGYYEQYF. The CDR3 nucleotides are TGTGCCAGCAGAGACACTAGCGGGGGTTACTACGAGCAGTACTTC. V and J are TRBV6-5 and TRBJ2-7; 11 nucleotides line up with TRBD2. The CDR3 is 15 amino acids. V lost 6 bases, J lost 3 bases, and 7 bases stayed unmatched. In germline, CDR1 is MNHEY, CDR2 SVGAGI.

The CDR3 coding sequence is TGTGCCAGCAGCTTAGGCCAATTTGGATCAGGGGAGACCCAGTACTTC. This encodes CASSLGQFGSGETQYF. This chain connects TRBV7-2 to TRBJ2-5; TRBD1 is a possible D gene (5 bases). The germline V and J ends were trimmed by 1 base and 5 bases, with 17 bases remaining between them. The CDR3 consists of 16 residues. Germline CDR1 and CDR2: SGHTA and FQGNSA.

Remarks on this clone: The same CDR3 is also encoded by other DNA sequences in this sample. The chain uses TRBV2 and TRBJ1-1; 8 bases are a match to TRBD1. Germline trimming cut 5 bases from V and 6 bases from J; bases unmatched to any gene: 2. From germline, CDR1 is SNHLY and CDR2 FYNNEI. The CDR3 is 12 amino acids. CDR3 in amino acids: CASSNRGSEAFF. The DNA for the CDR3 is TGTGCCAGCAGTAACAGGGGGTCTGAAGCTTTCTTT.

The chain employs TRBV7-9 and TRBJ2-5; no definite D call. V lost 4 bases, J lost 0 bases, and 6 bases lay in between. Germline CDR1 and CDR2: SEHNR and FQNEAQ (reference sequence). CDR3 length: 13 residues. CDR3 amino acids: CASSSSYQETQYF. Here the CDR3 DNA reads TGTGCCAGCAGCTCGTCGTACCAAGAGACCCAGTACTTC.

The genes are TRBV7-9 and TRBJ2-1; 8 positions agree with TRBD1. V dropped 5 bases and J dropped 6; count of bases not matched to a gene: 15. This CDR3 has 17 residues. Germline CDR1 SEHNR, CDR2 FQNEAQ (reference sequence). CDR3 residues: CASSQTVGRGRGNEQFF. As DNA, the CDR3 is TGTGCCAGCAGCCAAACGGTGGGCAGGGGGCGAGGCAATGAGCAGTTCTTC.

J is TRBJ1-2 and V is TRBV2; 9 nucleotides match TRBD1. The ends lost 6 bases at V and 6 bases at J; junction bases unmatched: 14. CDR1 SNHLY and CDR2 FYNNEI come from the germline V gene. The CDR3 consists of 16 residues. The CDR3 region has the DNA TGTGCCAGCAGAGGAGACCGGGACAGGGTTGTTCATGGCTACACCTTC. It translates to CASRGDRDRVVHGYTF. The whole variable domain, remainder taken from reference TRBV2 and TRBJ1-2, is EPEVTQTPSHQVTQMGQEVILRCVPISNHLYFYWYRQILGQKVEFLVSFYNNEISEKSEIFDDQFSVERPDGSNFTLKIRSTKLEDSAMYFCASRGDRDRVVHGYTFGSGTRLTVV.

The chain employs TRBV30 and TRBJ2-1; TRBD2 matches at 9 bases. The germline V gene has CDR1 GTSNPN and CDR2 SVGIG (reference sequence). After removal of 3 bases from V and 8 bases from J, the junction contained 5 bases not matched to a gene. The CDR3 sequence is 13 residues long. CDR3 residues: CAWRRAGGDEQFF. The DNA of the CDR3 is TGTGCCTGGAGGAGGGCGGGGGGGGATGAGCAGTTCTTC.

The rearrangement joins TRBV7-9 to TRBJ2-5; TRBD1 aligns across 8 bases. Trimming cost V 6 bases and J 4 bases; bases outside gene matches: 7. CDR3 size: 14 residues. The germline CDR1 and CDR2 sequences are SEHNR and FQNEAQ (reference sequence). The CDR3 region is CASSPTGTGETQYF. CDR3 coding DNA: TGTGCCAGCAGTCCAACCGGGACAGGAGAGACCCAGTACTTC.

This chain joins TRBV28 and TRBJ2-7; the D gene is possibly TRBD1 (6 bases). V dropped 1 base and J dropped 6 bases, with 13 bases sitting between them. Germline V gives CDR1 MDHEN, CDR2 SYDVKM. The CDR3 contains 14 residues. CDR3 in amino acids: CASSLSGAVVEQYF. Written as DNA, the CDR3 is TGTGCCAGCAGTTTATCAGGGGCCGTCGTCGAGCAGTACTTC.

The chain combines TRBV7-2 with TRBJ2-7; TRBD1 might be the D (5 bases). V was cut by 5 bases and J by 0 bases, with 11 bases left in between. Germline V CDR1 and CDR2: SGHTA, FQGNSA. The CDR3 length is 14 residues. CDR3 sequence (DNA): TGTGCCAGCAGCGCGAGGACATTCTCCTACGAGCAGTACTTC. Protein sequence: CASSARTFSYEQYF.

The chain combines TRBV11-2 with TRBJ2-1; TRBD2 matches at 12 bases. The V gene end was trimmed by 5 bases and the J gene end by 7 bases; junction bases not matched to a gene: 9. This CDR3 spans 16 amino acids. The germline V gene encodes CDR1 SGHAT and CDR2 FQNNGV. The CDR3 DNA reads TGTGCCAGCAGCCCCCTAGCGGGAGGGCCCCGGAATGAGCAGTTCTTC. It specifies CASSPLAGGPRNEQFF.

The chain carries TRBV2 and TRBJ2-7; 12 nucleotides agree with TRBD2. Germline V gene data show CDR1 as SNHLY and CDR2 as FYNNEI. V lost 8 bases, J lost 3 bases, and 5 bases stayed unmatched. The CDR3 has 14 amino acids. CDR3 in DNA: TGTGCCAGCCGCTGGACTAGCGGGATCTACGAGCAGTACTTC. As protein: CASRWTSGIYEQYF.

The CDR3 is CASSIDSSGRVYQETQYF. For the CDR3, the DNA is TGTGCCAGTAGTATAGATTCTAGCGGGAGGGTCTACCAAGAGACCCAGTACTTC. This chain uses TRBV19 with TRBJ2-5; 12 bases match TRBD2. Germline V gene lookup returns CDR1 LNHDA and CDR2 SQIVND (reference sequence). J was trimmed by 0 bases and V by 0 bases; bases with no gene match: 5. CDR3 size: 18 residues.

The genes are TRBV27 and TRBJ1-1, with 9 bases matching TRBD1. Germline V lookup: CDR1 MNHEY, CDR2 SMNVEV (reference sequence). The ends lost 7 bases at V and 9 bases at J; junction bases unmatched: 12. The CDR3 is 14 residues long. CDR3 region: CASTPRRGQGKAFF. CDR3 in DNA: TGTGCCAGCACCCCACGGCGGGGACAGGGTAAAGCTTTCTTT.

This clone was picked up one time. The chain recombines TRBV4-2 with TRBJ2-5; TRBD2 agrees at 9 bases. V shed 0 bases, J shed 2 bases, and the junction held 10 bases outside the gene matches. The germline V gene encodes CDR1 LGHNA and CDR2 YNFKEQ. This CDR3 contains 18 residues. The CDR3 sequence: CASSQDGLASGVQETQYF. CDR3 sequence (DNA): TGTGCCAGCAGCCAAGATGGACTAGCGAGTGGGGTTCAAGAGACCCAGTACTTC.